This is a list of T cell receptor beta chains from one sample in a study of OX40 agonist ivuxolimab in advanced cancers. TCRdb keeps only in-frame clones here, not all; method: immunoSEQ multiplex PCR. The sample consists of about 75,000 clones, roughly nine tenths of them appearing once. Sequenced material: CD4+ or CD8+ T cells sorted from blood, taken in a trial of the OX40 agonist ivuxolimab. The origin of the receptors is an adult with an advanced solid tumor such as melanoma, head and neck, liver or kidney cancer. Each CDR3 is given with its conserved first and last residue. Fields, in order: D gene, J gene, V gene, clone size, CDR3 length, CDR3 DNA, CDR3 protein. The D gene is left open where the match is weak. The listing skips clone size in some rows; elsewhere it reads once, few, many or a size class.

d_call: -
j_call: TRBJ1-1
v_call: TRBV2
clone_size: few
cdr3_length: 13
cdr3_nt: TGTGCCGGACGAAAATCGATGAACACTGAAGCTTTCTTT
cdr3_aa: CAGRKSMNTEAFF

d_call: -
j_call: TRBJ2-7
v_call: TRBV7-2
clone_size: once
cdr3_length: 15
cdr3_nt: TGTGCCAGCAGCTTAGGGGGGATAAACGCCCTCGAGCAGTACTTC
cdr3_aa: CASSLGGINALEQYF

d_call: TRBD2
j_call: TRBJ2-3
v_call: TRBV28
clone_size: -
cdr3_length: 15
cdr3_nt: TGTGCCTCCTGGAGACTAGCGGGAAGAACAGATACGCAGTATTTT
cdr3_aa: CASWRLAGRTDTQYF

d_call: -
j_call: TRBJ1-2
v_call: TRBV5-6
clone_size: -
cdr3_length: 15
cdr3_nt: TGTGCCAGCAGACTACGTCTGACAGGACACTATGGCTACACCTTC
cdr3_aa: CASRLRLTGHYGYTF

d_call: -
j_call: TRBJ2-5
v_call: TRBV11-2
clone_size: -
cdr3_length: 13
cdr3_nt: TGTGCCAGCAGCCCGGGTTCCCAAGAGACCCAGTACTTC
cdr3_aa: CASSPGSQETQYF

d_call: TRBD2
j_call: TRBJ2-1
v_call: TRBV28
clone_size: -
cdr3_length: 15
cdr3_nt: TGTGCCAGCAGGCCGGGACTAGCGTCCTACAATGAGCAGTTCTTC
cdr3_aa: CASRPGLASYNEQFF

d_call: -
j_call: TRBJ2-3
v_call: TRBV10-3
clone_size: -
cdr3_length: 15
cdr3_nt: TGTGCCATCAGTGGGGTTCGGGGACTGGAAGATACGCAGTATTTT
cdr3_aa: CAISGVRGLEDTQYF

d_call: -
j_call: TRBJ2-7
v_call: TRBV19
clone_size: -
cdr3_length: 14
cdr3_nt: TGTGCCAGTAGTATTGCGGACAGCTCCTACGAGCAGTACTTC
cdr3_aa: CASSIADSSYEQYF

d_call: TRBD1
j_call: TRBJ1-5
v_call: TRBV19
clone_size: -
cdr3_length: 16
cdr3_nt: TGTGCCAGTAGCTCCGGGACAGGGATCAGCAATCAGCCCCAGCATTTT
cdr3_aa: CASSSGTGISNQPQHF

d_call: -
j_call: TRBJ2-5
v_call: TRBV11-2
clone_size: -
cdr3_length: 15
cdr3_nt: TGTGCCAGCAGCCCACGGGGGACAGTCCAAGAGACCCAGTACTTC
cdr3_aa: CASSPRGTVQETQYF

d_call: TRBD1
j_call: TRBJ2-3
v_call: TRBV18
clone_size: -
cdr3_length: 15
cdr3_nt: TGTGCCAGCTCACTCCGACAGGGGGCGCCTGATACGCAGTATTTT
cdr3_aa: CASSLRQGAPDTQYF

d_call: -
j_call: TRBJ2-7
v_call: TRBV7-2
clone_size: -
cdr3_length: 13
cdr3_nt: TGTGCCAGCAGGGGGGGACAGAACTACGAGCAGTACTTC
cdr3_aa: CASRGGQNYEQYF

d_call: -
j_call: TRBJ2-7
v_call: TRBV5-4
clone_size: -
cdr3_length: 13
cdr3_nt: TGTGCCAGCAGCCGAAGGGGATCCTACGAGCAGTACTTC
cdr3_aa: CASSRRGSYEQYF

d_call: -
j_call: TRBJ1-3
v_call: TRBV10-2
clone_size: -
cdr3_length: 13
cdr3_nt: TGCGCCACCCCGAGGAAGGGTAGGGACACCATATATTTT
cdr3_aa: CATPRKGRDTIYF

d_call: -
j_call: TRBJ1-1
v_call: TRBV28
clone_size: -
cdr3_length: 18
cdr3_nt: TGTGCCAGCAGTTGGTCCCCGGGACGGCGCCTTTTGAACACTGAAGCTTTCTTT
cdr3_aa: CASSWSPGRRLLNTEAFF

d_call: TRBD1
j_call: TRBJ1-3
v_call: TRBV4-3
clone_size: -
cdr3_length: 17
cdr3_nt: TGCGCCAGCAGCTTACAATACGGACAGGGTACTGGAAACACCATATATTTT
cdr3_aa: CASSLQYGQGTGNTIYF

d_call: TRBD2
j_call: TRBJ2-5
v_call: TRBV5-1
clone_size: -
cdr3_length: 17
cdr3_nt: TGCGCCAGCAGCTTGGTACCTAGCGGGAGTTTTGCGGAGACCCAGTACTTC
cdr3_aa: CASSLVPSGSFAETQYF

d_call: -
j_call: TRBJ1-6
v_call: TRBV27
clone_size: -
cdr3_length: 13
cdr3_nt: TGTGCCAGCAGTTTTGGGATTAATTCACCCCTCCACTTT
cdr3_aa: CASSFGINSPLHF

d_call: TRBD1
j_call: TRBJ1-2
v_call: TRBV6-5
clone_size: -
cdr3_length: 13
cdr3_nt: TGTGCCAGCAGTTACTCGACAGGGGATGGCTACACCTTC
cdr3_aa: CASSYSTGDGYTF

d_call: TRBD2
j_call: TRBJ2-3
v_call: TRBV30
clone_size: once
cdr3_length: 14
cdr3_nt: TGTGCCTGGAGTAAACTAGCGGGCACAGATACGCAGTATTTT
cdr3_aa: CAWSKLAGTDTQYF

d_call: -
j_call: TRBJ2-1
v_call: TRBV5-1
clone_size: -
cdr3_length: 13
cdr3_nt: TGCGCCAGCAGTCAGGCTGGGAACGGTGAGCAGTTCTTC
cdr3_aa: CASSQAGNGEQFF

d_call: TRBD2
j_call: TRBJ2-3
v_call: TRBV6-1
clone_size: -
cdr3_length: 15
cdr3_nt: TGTGCCAGCAGTTTTCCTAGCGGGAGTAGAGATACGCAGTATTTT
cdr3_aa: CASSFPSGSRDTQYF

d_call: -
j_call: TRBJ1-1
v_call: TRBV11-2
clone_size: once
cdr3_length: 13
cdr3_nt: TGTGCCAGCAGCTTAACGGGCAACACTGAAGCTTTCTTT
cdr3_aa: CASSLTGNTEAFF

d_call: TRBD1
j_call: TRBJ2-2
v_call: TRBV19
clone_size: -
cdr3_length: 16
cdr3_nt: TGTGCCAGTAGTATAGATACAGGGGCCGGCACCGGGGAGCTGTTTTTT
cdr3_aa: CASSIDTGAGTGELFF

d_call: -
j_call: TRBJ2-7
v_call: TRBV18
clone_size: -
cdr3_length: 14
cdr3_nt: TGTGCCAGCTCACCACCGATGCGTCATTACGAGCAGTACTTC
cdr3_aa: CASSPPMRHYEQYF

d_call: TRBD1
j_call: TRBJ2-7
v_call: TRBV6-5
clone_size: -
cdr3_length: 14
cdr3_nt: TGTGCCAGCAGTTACCATACAGGGGGCTACGAGCAGTACTTC
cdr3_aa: CASSYHTGGYEQYF

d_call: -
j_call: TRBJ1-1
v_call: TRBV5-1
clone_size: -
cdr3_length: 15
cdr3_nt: TGCGCCAGCAGCGCCAATACAGGTATGAACACTGAAGCTTTCTTT
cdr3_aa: CASSANTGMNTEAFF

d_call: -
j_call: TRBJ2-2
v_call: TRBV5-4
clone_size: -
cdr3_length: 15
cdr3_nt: TGTGCCAGCAGCTTGTGGGCAGCGAACACCGGGGAGCTGTTTTTT
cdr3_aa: CASSLWAANTGELFF

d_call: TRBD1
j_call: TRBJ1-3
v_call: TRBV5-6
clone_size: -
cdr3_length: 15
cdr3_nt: TGTGCCAGCAGTTTGGGACAGGTCTACGGAAACACCATATATTTT
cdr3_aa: CASSLGQVYGNTIYF

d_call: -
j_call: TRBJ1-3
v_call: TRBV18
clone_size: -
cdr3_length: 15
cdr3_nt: TGTGCCAGCTCACCCTCCGGGGGATATGGAAACACCATATATTTT
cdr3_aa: CASSPSGGYGNTIYF

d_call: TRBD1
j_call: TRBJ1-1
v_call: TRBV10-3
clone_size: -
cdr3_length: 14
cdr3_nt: TGTGCCATCAGCGAACAGGGGGCGAACACTGAAGCTTTCTTT
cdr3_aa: CAISEQGANTEAFF